What follows are 10 T cell receptor beta chains derived from one specimen sequenced in a study of blood T cell repertoires in COVID-19. Assay: immunoSEQ multiplex PCR; the TCRdb copy retains only in-frame clones and omits some. The table has roughly 84,000 clones, around three quarters seen once; the top ten hold 4% to 5.5%. The sequenced material came from peripheral blood. These receptors were obtained from a woman aged 45-65 years with acute or convalescent COVID-19.

The chain links TRBV6-2 or TRBV6-3 to TRBJ1-6; 8 bases are a match to TRBD1. This CDR3 comprises 15 residues. Germline trimming cut 5 bases from V and 5 bases from J; bases unmatched to any gene: 5. Germline assignment: CDR1 MNHEY and CDR2 SVGEGT. The CDR3 DNA reads TGTGCCAGCAGTGACAGGGGAACTGATAATTCACCCCTCCACTTT. This gives the protein CASSDRGTDNSPLHF.

The chain employs TRBV29-1 and TRBJ2-7; 9 bases align to TRBD1. The CDR3 spans 14 residues. Unmatched junction bases numbered 7, after V lost 6 bases and J lost 1 base. Germline V gene data show CDR1 as SQVTM and CDR2 as ANQGSEA. CDR3 in amino acids: CSVATGGSSYEQYF. The CDR3 DNA reads TGCAGCGTGGCCACAGGGGGCTCGTCCTACGAGCAGTACTTC.

This chain uses TRBV6-5 with TRBJ1-2, with a possible D match to TRBD1 (5 bases). The ends were cut back, 10 bases at V and 0 bases at J, with 18 bases in the middle. Germline CDR1 and CDR2: MNHEY and SVGAGI. The CDR3 sequence is 15 residues long. The CDR3 sequence: CATQPLGGSNYGYTF. In DNA form, the CDR3 reads TGTGCCACGCAACCTCTGGGGGGATCTAACTATGGCTACACCTTC.

This clone was observed a handful of times. CDR3 region: CASTSGGVYNEQFF. As DNA, the CDR3 is TGTGCCAGCACCTCAGGGGGAGTTTACAATGAGCAGTTCTTC. The chain couples TRBV7-2 to TRBJ2-1; TRBD1 agrees at 7 bases. Germline CDR1 SGHTA, CDR2 FQGNSA. The CDR3 sequence is 14 residues long. V trimming: 7 bases; J trimming: 4 bases; junction bases outside the gene matches: 7.

The sample holds one count of this clone. The chain joins TRBV28 to TRBJ1-1; TRBD1 might be the D (6 bases). The CDR3 consists of 16 residues. Trimming removed 1 base from V and 1 base from J, with 13 bases in between. In germline, CDR1 is MDHEN, CDR2 SYDVKM. For the CDR3, the DNA is TGTGCCAGCAGTTTATCCATACAGGGTTGGAACACTGAAGCTTTCTTT. Amino acid sequence: CASSLSIQGWNTEAFF.

This clone was observed a handful of times. The chain joins TRBV6-2 or TRBV6-3 to TRBJ2-4; the D gene is possibly TRBD1 (6 bases). The germline V and J ends were trimmed by 4 bases and 9 bases, with 16 bases remaining between them. The CDR3 contains 14 residues. Germline CDR1 MNHEY, CDR2 SVGEGT. CDR3 in DNA: TGTGCCAGCAGTTTCCAGGCAGGGGAAAGCATTCAGTACTTC. This translates into CASSFQAGESIQYF.

CDR3 coding DNA: TGCGCCAGCAGCTTGGGGGCTAGCGGGGACACAGATACGCAGTATTTT. Its protein product is CASSLGASGDTDTQYF. The rearrangement links TRBV5-1 to TRBJ2-3, with 9 bases aligning to TRBD2. The ends lost 0 bases at V and 2 bases at J; junction bases unmatched: 4. The CDR3 runs 16 residues. The germline V gene encodes CDR1 SGHRS and CDR2 YFSETQ. Looking up the rest from reference TRBV5-1 and TRBJ2-3 gives the full variable domain: KAGVTQTPRYLIKTRGQQVTLSCSPISGHRSVSWYQQTPGQGLQFLFEYFSETQRNKGNFPGRFSGRQFSNSRSEMNVSTLELGDSALYLCASSLGASGDTDTQYFGPGTRLTVL.

The chain employs TRBV28 and TRBJ1-4; 8 positions agree with TRBD1. From germline, CDR1 is MDHEN and CDR2 SYDVKM. V lost 6 bases to trimming and J lost 4 bases; unmatched junction nucleotides: 10. The CDR3 has 16 residues. The CDR3, as DNA: TGTGCCAGCAGCCCTATCCGGACAGGGATTAATGAAAAACTGTTTTTT. This codes for CASSPIRTGINEKLFF.

This rearrangement joins TRBV6-2 or TRBV6-3 to TRBJ1-6; maybe TRBD1 (5 bases). V gave up 5 bases and J gave up 9 bases, with 14 bases separating them. The CDR3 has 14 amino acids. Germline V gives CDR1 MNHEY, CDR2 SVGEGT. The CDR3, as DNA: TGTGCCAGCAGTACGGACAAGGACCGTTCACCCCTCCACTTT. Translating gives CASSTDKDRSPLHF.

The V and J genes are TRBV5-6 and TRBJ1-2; D is unresolved. CDR3 length: 13 residues. Trimming took off 2 bases at V and 2 bases at J, with 7 bases between the two ends. CDR1 is SGHDT and CDR2 is YYEEEE in the germline V gene. CDR3 protein: CASSFPGNYGYTF. In nucleotides, the CDR3 is TGTGCCAGCAGCTTTCCGGGGAACTATGGCTACACCTTC.